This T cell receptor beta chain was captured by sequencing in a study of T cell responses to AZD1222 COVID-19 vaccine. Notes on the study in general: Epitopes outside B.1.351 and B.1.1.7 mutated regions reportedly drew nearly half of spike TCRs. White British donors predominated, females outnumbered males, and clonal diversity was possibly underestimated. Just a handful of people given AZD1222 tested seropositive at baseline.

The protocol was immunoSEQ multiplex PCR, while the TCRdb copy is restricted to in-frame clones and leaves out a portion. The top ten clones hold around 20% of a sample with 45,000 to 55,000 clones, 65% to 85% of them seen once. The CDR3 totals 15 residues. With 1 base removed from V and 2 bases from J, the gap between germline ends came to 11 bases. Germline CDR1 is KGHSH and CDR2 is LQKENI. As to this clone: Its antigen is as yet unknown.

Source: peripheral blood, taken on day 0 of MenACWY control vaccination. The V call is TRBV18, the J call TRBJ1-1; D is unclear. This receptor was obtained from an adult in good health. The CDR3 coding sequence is TGTGCCAGCTCACCACTACTTACAGAAAACACTGAAGCTTTCTTT. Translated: CASSPLLTENTEAFF.